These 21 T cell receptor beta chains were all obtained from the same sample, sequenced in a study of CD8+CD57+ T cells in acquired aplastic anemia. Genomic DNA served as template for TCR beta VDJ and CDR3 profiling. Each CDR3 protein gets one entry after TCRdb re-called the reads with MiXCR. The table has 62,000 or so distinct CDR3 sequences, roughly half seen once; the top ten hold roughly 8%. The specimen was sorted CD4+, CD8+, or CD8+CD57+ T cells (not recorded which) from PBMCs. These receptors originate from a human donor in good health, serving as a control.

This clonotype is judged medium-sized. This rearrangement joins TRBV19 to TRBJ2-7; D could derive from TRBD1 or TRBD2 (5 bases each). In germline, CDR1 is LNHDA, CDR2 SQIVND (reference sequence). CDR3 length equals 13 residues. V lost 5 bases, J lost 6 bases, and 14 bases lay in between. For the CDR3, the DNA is TGTGCCAGTAGTGCAGGGACCATAACCGAGCAGTACTTC. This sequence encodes CASSAGTITEQYF.

In DNA, the CDR3 is TGTGCCAGCAGGAAACAGGGCGTGTTGAACACTGAAGCTTTCTTT. Amino acid sequence: CASRKQGVLNTEAFF. The chain uses TRBV2 and TRBJ1-1, with D tentatively TRBD1 (6 bases). CDR3 size: 15 residues. The germline CDR1 and CDR2 sequences are SNHLY and FYNNEI. V gave up 6 bases and J gave up 0 bases, with 14 bases separating them.

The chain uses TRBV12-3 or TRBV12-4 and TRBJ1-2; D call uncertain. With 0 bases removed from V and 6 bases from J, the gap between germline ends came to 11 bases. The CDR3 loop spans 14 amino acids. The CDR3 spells CASSLALGNHGYTF. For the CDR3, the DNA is TGTGCCAGCAGTTTAGCGCTGGGCAACCATGGCTACACCTTC.

The CDR3 sequence is CASSLGTGESKAFF. The CDR3 DNA follows: TGTGCCAGCAGCTTAGGGACAGGGGAATCGAAGGCTTTCTTT. The chain uses TRBV7-6 and TRBJ1-1; TRBD1 aligns across 9 bases. Germline V lookup: CDR1 SGHVS, CDR2 FNYEAQ. The CDR3 contains 14 residues. J lost 11 bases, V lost 1 base, and 8 bases had no gene match.

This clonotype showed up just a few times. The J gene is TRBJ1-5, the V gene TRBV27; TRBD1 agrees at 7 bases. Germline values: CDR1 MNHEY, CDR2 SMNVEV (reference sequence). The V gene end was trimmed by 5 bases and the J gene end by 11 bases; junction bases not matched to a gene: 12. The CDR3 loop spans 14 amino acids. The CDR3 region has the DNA TGTGCCAGCAGTCTCACGACAGGGAAGGAGACCCAGCATTTT. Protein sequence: CASSLTTGKETQHF.

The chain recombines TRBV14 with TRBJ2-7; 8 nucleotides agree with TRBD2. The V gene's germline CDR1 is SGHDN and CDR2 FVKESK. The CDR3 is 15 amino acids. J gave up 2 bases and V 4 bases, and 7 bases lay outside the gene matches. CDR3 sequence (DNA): TGTGCCAGCAGCCCTAGCGGGTGGGCAACCTACGAGCAGTACTTC. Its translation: CASSPSGWATYEQYF. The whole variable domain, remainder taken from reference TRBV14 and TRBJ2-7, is EAGVTQFPSHSVIEKGQTVTLRCDPISGHDNLYWYRRVMGKEIKFLLHFVKESKQDESGMPNNRFLAERTGGTYSTLKVQPAELEDSGVYFCASSPSGWATYEQYFGPGTRLTVT.

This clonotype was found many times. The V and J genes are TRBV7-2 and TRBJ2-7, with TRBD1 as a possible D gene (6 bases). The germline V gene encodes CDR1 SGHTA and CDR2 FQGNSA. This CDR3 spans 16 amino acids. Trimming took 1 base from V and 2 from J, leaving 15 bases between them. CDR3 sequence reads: CASSLVPQGITYEQYF. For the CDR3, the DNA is TGTGCCAGCAGCTTAGTTCCCCAGGGGATAACCTACGAGCAGTACTTC.

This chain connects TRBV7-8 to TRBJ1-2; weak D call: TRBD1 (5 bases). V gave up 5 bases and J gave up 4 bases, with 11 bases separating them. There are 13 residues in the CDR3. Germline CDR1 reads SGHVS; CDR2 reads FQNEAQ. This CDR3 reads CASSAGLFYGYTF. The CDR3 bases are TGTGCCAGCAGCGCGGGACTGTTCTATGGCTACACCTTC.

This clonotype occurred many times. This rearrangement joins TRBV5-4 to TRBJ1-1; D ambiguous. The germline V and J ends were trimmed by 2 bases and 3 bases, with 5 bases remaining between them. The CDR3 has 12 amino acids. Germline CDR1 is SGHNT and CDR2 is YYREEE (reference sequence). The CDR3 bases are TGTGCCAGCAGCTTTGCGGACACTGAAGCTTTCTTT. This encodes CASSFADTEAFF.

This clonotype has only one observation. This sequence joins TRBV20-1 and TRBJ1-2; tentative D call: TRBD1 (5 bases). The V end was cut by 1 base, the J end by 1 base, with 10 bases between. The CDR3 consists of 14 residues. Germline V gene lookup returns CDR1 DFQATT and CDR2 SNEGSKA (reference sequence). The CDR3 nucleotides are TGCAGTGCTAGAGGGGCAGGGCTTAACTATGGCTACACCTTC. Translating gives CSARGAGLNYGYTF.

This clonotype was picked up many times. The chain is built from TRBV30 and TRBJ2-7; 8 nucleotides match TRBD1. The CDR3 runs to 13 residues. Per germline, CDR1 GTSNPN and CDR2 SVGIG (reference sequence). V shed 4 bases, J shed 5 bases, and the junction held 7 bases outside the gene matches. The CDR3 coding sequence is TGTGCCTGGAATAGGAACAGGGGGAACGAGCAGTACTTC. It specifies CAWNRNRGNEQYF.

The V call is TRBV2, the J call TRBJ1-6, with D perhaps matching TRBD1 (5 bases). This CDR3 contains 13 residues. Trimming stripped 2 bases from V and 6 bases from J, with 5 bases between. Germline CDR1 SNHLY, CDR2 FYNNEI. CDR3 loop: CASSEQGNSPLHF. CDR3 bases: TGTGCCAGCAGTGAACAGGGTAATTCACCCCTCCACTTT.

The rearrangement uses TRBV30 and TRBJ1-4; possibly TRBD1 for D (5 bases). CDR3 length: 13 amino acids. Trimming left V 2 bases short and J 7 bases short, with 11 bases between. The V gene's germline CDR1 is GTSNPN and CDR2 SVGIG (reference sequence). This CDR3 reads CAWSQGHAEKLFF. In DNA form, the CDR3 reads TGTGCCTGGAGTCAGGGCCATGCTGAAAAACTGTTTTTT.

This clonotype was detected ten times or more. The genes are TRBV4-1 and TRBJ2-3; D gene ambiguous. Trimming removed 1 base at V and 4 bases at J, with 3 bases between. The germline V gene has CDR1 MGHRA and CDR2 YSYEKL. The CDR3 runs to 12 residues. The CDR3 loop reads CASSQAADTQYF. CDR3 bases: TGCGCCAGCAGCCAAGCGGCAGATACGCAGTATTTT.

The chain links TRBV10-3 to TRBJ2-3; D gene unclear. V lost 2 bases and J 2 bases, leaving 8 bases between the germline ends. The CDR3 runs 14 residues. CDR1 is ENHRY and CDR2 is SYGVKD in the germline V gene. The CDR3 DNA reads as TGTGCCATCAGTGAGGCCCCTATCACAGATACGCAGTATTTT. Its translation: CAISEAPITDTQYF.

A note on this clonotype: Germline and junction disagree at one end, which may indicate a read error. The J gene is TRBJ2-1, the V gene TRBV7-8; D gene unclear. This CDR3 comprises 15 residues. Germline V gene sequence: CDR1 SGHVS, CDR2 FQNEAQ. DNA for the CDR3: TGTGTCAGCAGCTCCTACAGTAACGCCTACAATGAGCAGTTCTTC. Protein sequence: CVSSSYSNAYNEQFF.

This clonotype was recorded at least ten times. In DNA, the CDR3 is TGCAGTGCTAGAGACGCTAGCGGGGGCCCCTACGAGCAGTACTTC. Encoded protein: CSARDASGGPYEQYF. The rearrangement joins TRBV20-1 to TRBJ2-7, with 10 positions matching TRBD2. The CDR3 spans 15 residues. The V gene end was trimmed by 0 bases and the J gene end by 2 bases; junction bases not matched to a gene: 4. Germline-derived CDR1 and CDR2 are DFQATT and SNEGSKA (reference sequence).

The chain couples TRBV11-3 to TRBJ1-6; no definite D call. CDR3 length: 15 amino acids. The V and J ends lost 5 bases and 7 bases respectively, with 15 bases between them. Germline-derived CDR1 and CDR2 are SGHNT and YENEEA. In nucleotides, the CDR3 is TGTGCCAGCAGCCTCACCCGGGAGAGCAATTCACCCCTCCACTTT. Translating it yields CASSLTRESNSPLHF.

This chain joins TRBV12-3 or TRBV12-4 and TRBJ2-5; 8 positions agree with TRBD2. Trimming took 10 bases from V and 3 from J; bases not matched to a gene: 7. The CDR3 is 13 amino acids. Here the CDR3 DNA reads TGTGCCACCTCACTAGCGGACGAAGAGACCCAGTACTTC. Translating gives CATSLADEETQYF.

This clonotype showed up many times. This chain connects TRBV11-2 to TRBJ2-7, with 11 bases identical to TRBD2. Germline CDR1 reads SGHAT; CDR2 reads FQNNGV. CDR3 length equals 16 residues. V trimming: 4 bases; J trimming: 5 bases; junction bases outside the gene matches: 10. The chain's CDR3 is CASSYLRGLAVHEQYF. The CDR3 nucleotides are TGTGCCAGCAGCTATCTTCGGGGACTAGCGGTCCACGAGCAGTACTTC. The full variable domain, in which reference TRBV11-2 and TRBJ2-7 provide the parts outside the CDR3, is EAGVAQSPRYKIIEKRQSVAFWCNPISGHATLYWYQQILGQGPKLLIQFQNNGVVDDSQLPKDRFSAERLKGVDSTLKIQPAKLEDSAVYLCASSYLRGLAVHEQYFGPGTRLTVT.

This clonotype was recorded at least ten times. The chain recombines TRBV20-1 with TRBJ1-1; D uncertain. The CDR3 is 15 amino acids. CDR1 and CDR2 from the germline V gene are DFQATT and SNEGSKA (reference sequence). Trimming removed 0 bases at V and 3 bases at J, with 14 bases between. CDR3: CSARDEAGGHTEAFF. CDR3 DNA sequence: TGCAGTGCTAGAGATGAGGCAGGAGGGCACACTGAAGCTTTCTTT.